A single sample is the source of the 13 T cell receptor beta chains below, sequenced in a study of beta chain features in type 1 diabetes. Isolated RNA was reverse transcribed in full, so expressed TCRB transcripts were sequenced. Sequencing was performed with immunoSEQ multiplex PCR; in TCRdb, only in-frame clones are kept and a portion is missing. Of some 410,000 clones in the sample, roughly 14% were seen once. Sequencing was performed on naive CD4+ T cells from blood. Receptor source: a man aged 25-45 years in good health.

This clone was detected only a few times. This chain links TRBV5-5 with TRBJ2-6; 7 positions agree with TRBD2. Germline CDR1 and CDR2: SGHKS and YYEKEE (reference sequence). The ends lost 5 bases at V and 0 bases at J; junction bases unmatched: 8. CDR3 length equals 17 residues. The CDR3 DNA is TGTGCCAGCAGGTCGAGCGGGGTGAGCTCTGGGGCCAACGTCCTGACTTTC. This codes for CASRSSGVSSGANVLTF.

This clone has more than one count but fewer than ten. V is TRBV7-2 and J is TRBJ1-2; D is ambiguous. CDR3 length: 13 residues. V was shortened by 2 bases and J by 7 bases, with 11 bases between the two germline ends. The germline V gene encodes CDR1 SGHTA and CDR2 FQGNSA. Here the CDR3 DNA reads TGTGCCAGCAGCTTATCTAGGGAGACTGGCTACACCTTC. This codes for CASSLSRETGYTF.

The sample holds a few counts of this clone. The chain joins TRBV2 to TRBJ2-5; no clear D gene. The germline V gene has CDR1 SNHLY and CDR2 FYNNEI. The V end was cut by 6 bases, the J end by 7 bases, with 15 bases between. The CDR3 extends over 13 amino acids. CDR3 bases: TGTGCCAGCAGAGCTGATAGATGGGGGACCCAGTACTTC. Its protein is CASRADRWGTQYF.

This clone turned up a few times. V gene TRBV9 combines with J gene TRBJ2-1, with D perhaps assigned TRBD1 or TRBD2 (6 bases each). The CDR3 runs 15 residues. V shed 0 bases and J shed 4 bases, with 11 bases lying between them. Germline assignment: CDR1 SGDLS and CDR2 YYNGEE. CDR3: CASSVAGARYNEQFF. The CDR3 DNA reads as TGTGCCAGCAGCGTAGCGGGGGCCCGTTACAATGAGCAGTTCTTC.

Details on this clone: A much larger clone sits a single nucleotide away, making a read error possible. The sample holds other DNA sequences that translate to the same CDR3. This chain uses TRBV7-9 with TRBJ2-7; D call uncertain. V dropped 2 bases and J dropped 4 bases, with 3 bases sitting between them. Germline lookup yields CDR1 SEHNR and CDR2 FQNEAQ (reference sequence). CDR3 length: 11 residues. In DNA form, the CDR3 reads TGTGCCAGCAGCTTAAGGTACGAGCAGTACTTC. Its protein product is CASSLRYEQYF. Filled out from reference TRBV7-9 and TRBJ2-7, the complete variable domain reads DTGVSQNPRHKITKRGQNVTFRCDPISEHNRLYWYRQTLGQGPEFLTYFQNEAQLEKSRLLSDRFSAERPKGSFSTLEIQRTEQGDSAMYLCASSLRYEQYFGPGTRLTVT.

The rearrangement uses TRBV5-1 and TRBJ2-1, with 13 bases lining up with TRBD2. Germline CDR1 and CDR2: SGHRS and YFSETQ. This CDR3 is 18 amino acids long. V was clipped by 3 bases and J by 6 bases; unmatched bases: 12. Here the CDR3 DNA reads TGCGCCAGCAGCTCTAGGACTAGCGGGGGATATTTGATCAATGAGCAGTTCTTC. This encodes CASSSRTSGGYLINEQFF.

The gene calls are TRBV19 and TRBJ1-1, with D unresolved. CDR3 length equals 15 residues. Germline V gene data show CDR1 as LNHDA and CDR2 as SQIVND (reference sequence). Trimming cost V 1 base and J 3 bases, with 12 bases left between them. The CDR3 DNA sequence: TGTGCCAGTAGTATAGCCCAGAACTGGGACACTGAAGCTTTCTTT. Translation gives CASSIAQNWDTEAFF.

The V gene is TRBV18, the J gene TRBJ2-5, with 10 bases that match TRBD1. The length of the CDR3 is 15 residues. Germline V gene sequence: CDR1 KGHSH, CDR2 LQKENI. V was clipped by 3 bases and J by 4 bases; unmatched bases: 5. The CDR3 is CASSPGQGTGETQYF. The DNA for the CDR3 is TGTGCCAGCTCACCGGGACAGGGGACGGGAGAGACCCAGTACTTC.

This clone was counted a single time. The chain combines TRBV6-1 with TRBJ2-5; tentative D call: TRBD2 (6 bases). Trimming cost V 6 bases and J 5 bases, with 16 bases left between them. The CDR3 runs 14 residues. Germline V gene lookup returns CDR1 MNHNS and CDR2 SASEGT. This chain's CDR3 is CASSAEVGRETQYF. In DNA form, the CDR3 reads TGTGCCAGCAGCGCGGAAGTGGGGAGGGAGACCCAGTACTTC.

The table lists this clone with a few counts. CDR3 sequence reads: CASSGPGPNYNEQFF. As DNA, the CDR3 is TGTGCCAGCAGCGGCCCCGGACCGAACTACAATGAGCAGTTCTTC. The chain links TRBV21-1 to TRBJ2-1. TRBV21-1 is described as a pseudogene. The CDR3 is 15 amino acids.

A few counts support this clone. Additional DNA sequences in this sample encode the identical CDR3. The chain uses TRBV30 and TRBJ2-6, with D perhaps TRBD2 (6 bases). The V end lost 2 bases, the J end lost 4 bases, and 12 bases lay between the germline ends. The germline V gene encodes CDR1 GTSNPN and CDR2 SVGIG (reference sequence). The CDR3 runs 15 residues. In DNA form, the CDR3 reads TGTGCCTGGAGTAATGCGGGGCGGGGGGCCAACGTCCTGACTTTC. This translates into CAWSNAGRGANVLTF.

The rearrangement joins TRBV20-1 to TRBJ2-3; perhaps TRBD2 as D (5 bases). Looked up from germline, CDR1 is DFQATT and CDR2 is SNEGSKA (reference sequence). The CDR3 consists of 10 residues. The CDR3 sequence: CTLGGDTQYF. DNA of the CDR3: TGCACCTTGGGCGGGGATACGCAGTATTTT.

This clone turned up a few times. The chain is built from TRBV7-2 and TRBJ2-7; D is ambiguous. Trimming removed 2 bases from V and 0 bases from J, with 11 bases in between. This CDR3 contains 15 residues. CDR1 SGHTA and CDR2 FQGNSA come from the germline V gene. CDR3 sequence: CASSLSARSSYEQYF. The CDR3 DNA sequence: TGTGCCAGCAGCTTATCGGCCAGGAGCTCCTACGAGCAGTACTTC.